Described below is a single T cell receptor (beta chain) sequence and its context. This specimen belongs to a study of blood T cell repertoires in COVID-19. On the study more broadly: Samples came from the United States, Italy and Spain, spanning acute and convalescent COVID-19. In each case, the material was cDNA or gDNA derived from T cells, B-cell-depleted T cells, or PBMCs.

The assay was immunoSEQ multiplex PCR, and TCRdb's table has in-frame clones only and misses some. This sample carries fewer than 250,000 clones, about four fifths of them seen once, and the ten largest clones take 2% to 3%. The sequenced sample consisted of peripheral blood. The clonotype comes from a middle-aged woman with active or convalescent COVID-19.

CDR3 DNA sequence: TGTGCCTGGAGTGGCCAGGCCAATTCACCCCTCCACTTT. This sequence encodes CAWSGQANSPLHF. The rearrangement joins TRBV30 to TRBJ1-6; D is uncertain. The CDR3 covers 13 residues. Trimming removed 1 base from V and 7 bases from J, with 8 bases in between. Germline V gene data show CDR1 as GTSNPN and CDR2 as SVGIG (reference sequence).